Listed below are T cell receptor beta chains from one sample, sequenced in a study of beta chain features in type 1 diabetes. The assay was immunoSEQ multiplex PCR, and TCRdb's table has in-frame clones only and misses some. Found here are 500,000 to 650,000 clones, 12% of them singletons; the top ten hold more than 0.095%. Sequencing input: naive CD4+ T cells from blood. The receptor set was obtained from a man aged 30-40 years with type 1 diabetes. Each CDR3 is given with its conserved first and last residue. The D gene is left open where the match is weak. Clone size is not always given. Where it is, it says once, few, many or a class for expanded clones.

CDR3aa: CASSPSGRGNTGELFF
CDR3nt: TGTGCCAGCAGCCCTTCAGGCAGGGGGAACACCGGGGAGCTGTTTTTT
v_gene: TRBV5-6
d_gene: NA
j_gene: TRBJ2-2
abundance: few

CDR3aa: CASSLWGTAATNEKLFF
CDR3nt: TGTGCCAGCAGTTTATGGGGGACGGCTGCAACTAATGAAAAACTGTTTTTT
v_gene: TRBV28
d_gene: NA
j_gene: TRBJ1-4
abundance: few

CDR3aa: CASSQGATNEKLFF
CDR3nt: TGTGCCAGCAGCCAGGGGGCAACTAATGAAAAACTGTTTTTT
v_gene: TRBV7-9
d_gene: TRBD1
j_gene: TRBJ1-4
abundance: NA

CDR3aa: CASRESQGGGSPLHF
CDR3nt: TGTGCCAGCAGGGAGAGTCAGGGCGGGGGTTCACCCCTCCACTTT
v_gene: TRBV6-1
d_gene: NA
j_gene: TRBJ1-6
abundance: few

CDR3aa: CASSLVEGYEQYF
CDR3nt: TGTGCCAGCAGCTTAGTGGAGGGGTACGAGCAGTACTTC
v_gene: TRBV11-2
d_gene: NA
j_gene: TRBJ2-7
abundance: NA

CDR3aa: CASSLGTITEAFF
CDR3nt: TGTGCCAGCAGCTTAGGTACAATCACTGAAGCTTTCTTT
v_gene: TRBV7-9
d_gene: NA
j_gene: TRBJ1-1
abundance: few

CDR3aa: CASSLASGGAVDIQYF
CDR3nt: TGTGCCAGCAGCTTAGCTAGCGGGGGGGCAGTGGACATTCAGTACTTC
v_gene: TRBV7-2
d_gene: TRBD2
j_gene: TRBJ2-4
abundance: NA

CDR3aa: CASSDSGTINYGYTF
CDR3nt: TGCGCCAGCAGCGACTCGGGAACCATTAACTATGGCTACACCTTC
v_gene: TRBV5-1
d_gene: NA
j_gene: TRBJ1-2
abundance: few

CDR3aa: CASRGTGGYEQYF
CDR3nt: TGTGCCAGCAGAGGGACAGGGGGCTACGAGCAGTACTTC
v_gene: TRBV2
d_gene: TRBD1
j_gene: TRBJ2-7
abundance: few

CDR3aa: CASSRDSQETQYF
CDR3nt: TGTGCCAGCAGTCGGGACAGCCAAGAGACCCAGTACTTC
v_gene: TRBV28
d_gene: TRBD1
j_gene: TRBJ2-5
abundance: few

CDR3aa: CASSQGSNQPQHF
CDR3nt: TGTGCCAGCAGCCAGGGGAGCAATCAGCCCCAGCATTTT
v_gene: TRBV2
d_gene: NA
j_gene: TRBJ1-5
abundance: NA

CDR3aa: CASGVDTQYF
CDR3nt: TGTGCCAGCGGGGTCGATACGCAGTATTTT
v_gene: TRBV7-2
d_gene: NA
j_gene: TRBJ2-3
abundance: few

CDR3aa: CASRLTGHYGYTF
CDR3nt: TGTGCCAGCAGGCTGACAGGGCACTATGGCTACACCTTC
v_gene: TRBV28
d_gene: TRBD1
j_gene: TRBJ1-2
abundance: few

CDR3aa: CASSVALETGGNNEQFF
CDR3nt: TGTGCCAGCAGCGTAGCTTTAGAGACAGGGGGAAACAATGAGCAGTTCTTC
v_gene: TRBV9
d_gene: TRBD1
j_gene: TRBJ2-1
abundance: NA